The entry below gives a single T cell receptor (beta chain) sequence along with its context. Trimming stripped 4 bases from V and 1 base from J, with 15 bases between. Germline CDR1 reads ENHRY; CDR2 reads SYGVKD. The CDR3 consists of 16 residues. This entry comes from a study of blood T cell repertoires in COVID-19. Clones were sequenced by immunoSEQ multiplex PCR, and TCRdb holds only the in-frame ones, with some missing. The repertoire holds around 93,000 clones, with 90% as singletons. The material sequenced was peripheral blood. V is TRBV10-3 and J is TRBJ2-3; D possibly corresponds to TRBD2 (5 bases). The source is a man between 18 and 29 years old with COVID-19, enrolled during active disease. The CDR3 DNA reads as TGTGCCATCAGTGCTTGGCGAGAGGAGGGCACAGATACGCAGTATTTT. It translates to CAISAWREEGTDTQYF.